The clone carrying this T cell receptor (beta chain) showed up just a few times. Its antigen is still unknown. TCRdb reprocessed the reads via MiXCR and lists one record per CDR3 protein. The sample carries 80,000 or so distinct CDR3 sequences, roughly a quarter recorded once. These data belong to a study of T cell repertoires in cytomegalovirus infection. The overall study: Public TCR beta signatures marked donors with CMV infection and the matching HLA.

CDR3 length equals 15 residues. The V and J ends lost 2 bases and 3 bases, in that order; junction bases with no gene match: 4. Germline assignment: CDR1 KGHSH and CDR2 LQKENI. Study findings and constraints: CMV carriers with the relevant HLA were identified by cumulative public TCR beta family frequency. HLA-C-restricted TCR beta clonotypes specific for CMV led the ex vivo response.

This chain joins TRBV18 and TRBJ2-1; 7 bases are a match to TRBD2. This TCR was sampled from a human donor in good health (CMV status not recorded). Some clones in this sample may be carry-over from other donors' samples. Here the sequenced sample was CD8+ T cells from cultured PBMCs, taken from culture after CMV antigen stimulation. The CDR3 reads CASSPSGGIYNEQFF. The CDR3 DNA reads TGTGCCAGCTCACCATCCGGGGGGATCTACAATGAGCAGTTCTTC.